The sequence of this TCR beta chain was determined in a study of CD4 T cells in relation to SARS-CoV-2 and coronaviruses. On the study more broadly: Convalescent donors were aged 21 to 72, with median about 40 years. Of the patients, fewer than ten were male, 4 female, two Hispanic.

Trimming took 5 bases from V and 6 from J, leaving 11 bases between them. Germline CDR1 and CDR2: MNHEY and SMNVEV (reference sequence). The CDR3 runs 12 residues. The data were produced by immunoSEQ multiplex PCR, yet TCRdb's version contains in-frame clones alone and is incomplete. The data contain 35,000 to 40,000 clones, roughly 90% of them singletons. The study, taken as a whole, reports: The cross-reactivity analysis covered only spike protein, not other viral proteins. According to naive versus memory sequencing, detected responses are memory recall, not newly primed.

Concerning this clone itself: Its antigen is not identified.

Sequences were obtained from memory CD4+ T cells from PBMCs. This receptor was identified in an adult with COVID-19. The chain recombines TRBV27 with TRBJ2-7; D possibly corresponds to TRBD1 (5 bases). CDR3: CASSPQGSEQYF. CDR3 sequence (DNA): TGTGCCAGCAGTCCGCAGGGTTCCGAGCAGTACTTC.